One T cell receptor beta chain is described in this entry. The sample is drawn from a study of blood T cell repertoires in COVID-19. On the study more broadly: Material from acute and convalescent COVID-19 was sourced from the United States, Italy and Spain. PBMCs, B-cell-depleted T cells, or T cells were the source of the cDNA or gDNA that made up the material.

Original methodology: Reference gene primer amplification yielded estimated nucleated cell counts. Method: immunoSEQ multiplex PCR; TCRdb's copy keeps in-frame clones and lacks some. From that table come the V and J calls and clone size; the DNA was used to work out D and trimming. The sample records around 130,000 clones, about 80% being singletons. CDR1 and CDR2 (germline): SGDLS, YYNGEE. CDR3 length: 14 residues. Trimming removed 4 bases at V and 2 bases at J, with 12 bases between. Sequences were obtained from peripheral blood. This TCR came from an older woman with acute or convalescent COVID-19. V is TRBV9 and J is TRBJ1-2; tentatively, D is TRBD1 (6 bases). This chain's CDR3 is CASSYTGTNYGYTF. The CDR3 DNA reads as TGTGCCAGCAGCTATACCGGGACAAACTATGGCTACACCTTC.